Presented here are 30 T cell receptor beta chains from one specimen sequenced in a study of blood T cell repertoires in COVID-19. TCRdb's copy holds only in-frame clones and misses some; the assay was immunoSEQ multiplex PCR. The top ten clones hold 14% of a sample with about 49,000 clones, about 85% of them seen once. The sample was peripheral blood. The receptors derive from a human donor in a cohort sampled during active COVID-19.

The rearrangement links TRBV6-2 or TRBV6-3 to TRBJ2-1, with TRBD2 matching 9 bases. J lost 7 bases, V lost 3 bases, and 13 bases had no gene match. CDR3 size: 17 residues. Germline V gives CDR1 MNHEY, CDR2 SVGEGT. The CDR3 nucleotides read TGTGCCAGCAGTTATAGGGCTAGCGGGACACTGAGGAATGAGCAGTTCTTC. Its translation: CASSYRASGTLRNEQFF.

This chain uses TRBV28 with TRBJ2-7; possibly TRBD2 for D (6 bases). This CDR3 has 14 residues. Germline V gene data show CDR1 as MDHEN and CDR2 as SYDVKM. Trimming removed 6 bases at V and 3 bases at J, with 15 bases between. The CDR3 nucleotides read TGTGCCAGCAGCTCAGGGACTCCGTACTACGAGCAGTACTTC. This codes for CASSSGTPYYEQYF.

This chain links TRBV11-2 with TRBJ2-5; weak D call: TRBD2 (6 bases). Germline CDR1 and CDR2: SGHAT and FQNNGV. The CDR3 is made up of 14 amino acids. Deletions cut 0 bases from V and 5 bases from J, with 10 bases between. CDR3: CASSLELAGETQYF. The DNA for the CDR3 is TGTGCCAGCAGCTTAGAACTAGCTGGGGAGACCCAGTACTTC.

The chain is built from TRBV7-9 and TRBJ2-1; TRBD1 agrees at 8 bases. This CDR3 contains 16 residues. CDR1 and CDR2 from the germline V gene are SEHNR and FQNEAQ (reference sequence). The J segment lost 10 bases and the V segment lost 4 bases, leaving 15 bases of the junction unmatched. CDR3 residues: CASSSTGTGSSKEQFF. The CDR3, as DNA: TGTGCCAGCAGCTCAACCGGGACAGGATCGTCGAAGGAGCAGTTCTTC. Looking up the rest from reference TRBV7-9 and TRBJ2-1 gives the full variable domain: DTGVSQNPRHKITKRGQNVTFRCDPISEHNRLYWYRQTLGQGPEFLTYFQNEAQLEKSRLLSDRFSAERPKGSFSTLEIQRTEQGDSAMYLCASSSTGTGSSKEQFFGPGTRLTVL.

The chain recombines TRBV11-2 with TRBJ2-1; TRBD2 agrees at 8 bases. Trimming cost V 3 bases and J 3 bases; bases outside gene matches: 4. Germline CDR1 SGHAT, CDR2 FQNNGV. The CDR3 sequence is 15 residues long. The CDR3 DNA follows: TGTGCCAGCAGCTTCTTAGCGGGGAGCTACAATGAGCAGTTCTTC. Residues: CASSFLAGSYNEQFF.

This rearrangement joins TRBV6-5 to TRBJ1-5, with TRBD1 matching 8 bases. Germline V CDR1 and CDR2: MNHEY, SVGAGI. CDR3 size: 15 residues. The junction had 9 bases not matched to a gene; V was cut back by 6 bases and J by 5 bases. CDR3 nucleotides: TGTGCCAGCAGCGCCGGGACAGGAGAGTATCAGCCCCAGCATTTT. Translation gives CASSAGTGEYQPQHF.

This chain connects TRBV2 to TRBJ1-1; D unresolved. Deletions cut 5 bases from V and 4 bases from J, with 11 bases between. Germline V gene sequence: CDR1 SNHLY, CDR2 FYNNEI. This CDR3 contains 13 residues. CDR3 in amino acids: CASSRELATEAFF. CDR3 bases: TGTGCCAGCAGTAGGGAGTTGGCCACTGAAGCTTTCTTT.

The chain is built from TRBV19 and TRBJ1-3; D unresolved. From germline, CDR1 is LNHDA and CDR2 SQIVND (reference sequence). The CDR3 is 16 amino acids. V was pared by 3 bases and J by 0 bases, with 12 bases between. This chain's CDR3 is CASSIRQANSGNTIYF. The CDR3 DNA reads TGTGCCAGTAGTATCCGGCAGGCGAACTCTGGAAACACCATATATTTT. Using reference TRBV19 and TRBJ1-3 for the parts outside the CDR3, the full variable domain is DGGITQSPKYLFRKEGQNVTLSCEQNLNHDAMYWYRQDPGQGLRLIYYSQIVNDFQKGDIAEGYSVSREKKESFPLTVTSAQKNPTAFYLCASSIRQANSGNTIYFGEGSWLTVV.

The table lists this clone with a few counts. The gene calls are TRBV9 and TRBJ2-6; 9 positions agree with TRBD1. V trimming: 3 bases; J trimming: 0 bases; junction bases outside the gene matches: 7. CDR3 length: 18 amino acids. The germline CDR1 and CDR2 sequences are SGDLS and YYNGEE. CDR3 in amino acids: CASSEGQGSSSGANVLTF. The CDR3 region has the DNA TGTGCCAGCAGCGAGGGACAGGGTAGCAGCTCTGGGGCCAACGTCCTGACTTTC.

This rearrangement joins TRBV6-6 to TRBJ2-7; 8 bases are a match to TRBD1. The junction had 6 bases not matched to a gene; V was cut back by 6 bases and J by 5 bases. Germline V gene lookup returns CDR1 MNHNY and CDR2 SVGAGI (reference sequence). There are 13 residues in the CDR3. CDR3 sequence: CASSWTGRDEQYF. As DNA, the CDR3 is TGTGCCAGCAGCTGGACAGGGCGGGACGAGCAGTACTTC.

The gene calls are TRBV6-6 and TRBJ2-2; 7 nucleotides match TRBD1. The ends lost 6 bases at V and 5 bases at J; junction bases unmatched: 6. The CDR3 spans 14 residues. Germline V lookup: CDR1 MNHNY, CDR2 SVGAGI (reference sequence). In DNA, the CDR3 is TGTGCCAGCAGACCCACAGGGGTGACCGGGGAGCTGTTTTTT. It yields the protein CASRPTGVTGELFF.

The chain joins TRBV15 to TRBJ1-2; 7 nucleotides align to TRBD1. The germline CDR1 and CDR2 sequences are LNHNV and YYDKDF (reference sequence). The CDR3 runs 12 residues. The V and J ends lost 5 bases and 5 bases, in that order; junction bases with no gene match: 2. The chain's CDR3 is CATSPTGYGYTF. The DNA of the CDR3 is TGTGCCACCAGCCCGACAGGGTATGGCTACACCTTC.

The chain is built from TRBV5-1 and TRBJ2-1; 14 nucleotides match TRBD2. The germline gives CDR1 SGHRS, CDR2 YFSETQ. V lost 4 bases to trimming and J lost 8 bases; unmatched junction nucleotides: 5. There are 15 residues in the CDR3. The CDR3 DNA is TGCGCCAGCAGCCAGGGACTAGCGGGGGTCTATGAGCAGTTCTTC. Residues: CASSQGLAGVYEQFF.

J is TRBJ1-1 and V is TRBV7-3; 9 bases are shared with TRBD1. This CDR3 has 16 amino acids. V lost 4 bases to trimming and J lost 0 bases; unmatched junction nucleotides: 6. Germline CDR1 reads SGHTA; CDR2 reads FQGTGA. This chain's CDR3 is CASSSQGQGVNTEAFF. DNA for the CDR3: TGTGCCAGCAGCTCACAGGGACAGGGAGTGAACACTGAAGCTTTCTTT.

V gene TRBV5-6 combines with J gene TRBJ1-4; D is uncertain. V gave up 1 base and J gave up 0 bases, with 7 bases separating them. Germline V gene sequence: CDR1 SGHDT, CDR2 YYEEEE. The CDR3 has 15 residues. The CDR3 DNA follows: TGTGCCAGCAGCTTGTTTTCAACAACTAATGAAAAACTGTTTTTT. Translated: CASSLFSTTNEKLFF.

The CDR3 spells CASSSLKRTGVINEQFF. In nucleotides, the CDR3 is TGTGCCAGCAGTTCACTGAAGCGGACAGGGGTGATCAATGAGCAGTTCTTC. This chain connects TRBV28 to TRBJ2-1; TRBD1 agrees at 9 bases. The V segment lost 4 bases and the J segment 6 bases; nucleotides outside the gene matches: 13. There are 17 residues in the CDR3. Germline V gene sequence: CDR1 MDHEN, CDR2 SYDVKM.

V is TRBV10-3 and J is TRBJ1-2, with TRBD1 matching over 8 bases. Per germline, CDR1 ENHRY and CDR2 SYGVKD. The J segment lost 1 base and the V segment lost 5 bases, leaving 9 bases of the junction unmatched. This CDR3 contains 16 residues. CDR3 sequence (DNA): TGTGCCATCAGTTCCGGACAGGGCCTAAGTAACTATGGCTACACCTTC. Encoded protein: CAISSGQGLSNYGYTF.

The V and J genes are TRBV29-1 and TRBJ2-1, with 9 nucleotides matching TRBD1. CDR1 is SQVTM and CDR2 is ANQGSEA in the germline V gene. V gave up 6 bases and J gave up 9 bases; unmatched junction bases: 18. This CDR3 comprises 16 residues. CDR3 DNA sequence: TGCAGCGTGGGGGCCGGGCGGGACAGGGCTACCGGTGAGCAGTTCTTC. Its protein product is CSVGAGRDRATGEQFF.

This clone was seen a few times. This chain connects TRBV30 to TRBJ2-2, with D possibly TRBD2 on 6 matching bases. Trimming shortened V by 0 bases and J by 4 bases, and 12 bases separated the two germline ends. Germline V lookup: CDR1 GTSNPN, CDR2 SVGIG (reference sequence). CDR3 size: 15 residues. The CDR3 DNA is TGTGCCTGGAGTGTAACGGGAGCAGCCACCGGGGAGCTGTTTTTT. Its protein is CAWSVTGAATGELFF.

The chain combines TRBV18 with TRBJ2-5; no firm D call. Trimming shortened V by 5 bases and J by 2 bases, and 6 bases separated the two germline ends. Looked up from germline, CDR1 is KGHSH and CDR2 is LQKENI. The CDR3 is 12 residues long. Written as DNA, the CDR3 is TGTGCCAGCTCATCGTCGCAAGAGACCCAGTACTTC. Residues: CASSSSQETQYF.

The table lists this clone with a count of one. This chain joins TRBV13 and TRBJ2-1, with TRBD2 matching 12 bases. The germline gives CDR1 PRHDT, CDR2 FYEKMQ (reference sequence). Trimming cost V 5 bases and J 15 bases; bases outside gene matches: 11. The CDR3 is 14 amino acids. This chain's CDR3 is CASSLSRTSGMGFF. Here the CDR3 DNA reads TGTGCCAGCAGCCTAAGCAGGACTAGCGGGATGGGGTTCTTC. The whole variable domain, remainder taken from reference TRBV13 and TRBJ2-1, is AAGVIQSPRHLIKEKRETATLKCYPIPRHDTVYWYQQGPGQDPQFLISFYEKMQSDKGSIPDRFSAQQFSDYHSELNMSSLELGDSALYFCASSLSRTSGMGFFGPGTRLTVL.

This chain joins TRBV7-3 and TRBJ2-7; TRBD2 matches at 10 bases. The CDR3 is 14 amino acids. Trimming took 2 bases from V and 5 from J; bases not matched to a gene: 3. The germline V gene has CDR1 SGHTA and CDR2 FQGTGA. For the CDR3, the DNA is TGTGCCAGCAGCTTAGGGACTAGCGTAGACGAGCAGTACTTC. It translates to CASSLGTSVDEQYF.

The CDR3 DNA is TGTGCCAGCATCTATACAGGGCTCTATGGCTACACCTTC. Its protein product is CASIYTGLYGYTF. The V and J genes are TRBV2 and TRBJ1-2; D is perhaps TRBD1 (6 bases). V lost 7 bases, J lost 4 bases, and 13 bases lay in between. Looked up from germline, CDR1 is SNHLY and CDR2 is FYNNEI. The CDR3 sequence is 13 residues long.

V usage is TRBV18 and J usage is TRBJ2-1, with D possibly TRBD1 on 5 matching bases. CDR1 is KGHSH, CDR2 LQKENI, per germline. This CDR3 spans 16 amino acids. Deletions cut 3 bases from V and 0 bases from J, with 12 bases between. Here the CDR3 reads CASSPLGHSSYNEQFF. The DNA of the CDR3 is TGTGCCAGCTCACCCCTCGGACACAGCTCCTACAATGAGCAGTTCTTC.

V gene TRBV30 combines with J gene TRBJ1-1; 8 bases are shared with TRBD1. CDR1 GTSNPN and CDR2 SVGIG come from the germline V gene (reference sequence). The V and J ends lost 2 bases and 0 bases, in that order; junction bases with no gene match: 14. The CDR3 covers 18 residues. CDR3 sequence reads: CAWSYRQGTGVLNTEAFF. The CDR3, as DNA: TGTGCCTGGAGTTATAGACAGGGGACCGGGGTCCTGAACACTGAAGCTTTCTTT.

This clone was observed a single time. DNA for the CDR3: TGTGCCAGCAGCCCAGTCCGGGACACAACTAATGAAAAACTGTTTTTT. This gives the protein CASSPVRDTTNEKLFF. The chain couples TRBV9 to TRBJ1-4, with D possibly TRBD1 on 6 matching bases. V was shortened by 4 bases and J by 0 bases, with 13 bases between the two germline ends. The CDR3 length is 16 residues. Germline CDR1 SGDLS, CDR2 YYNGEE.

The CDR3 protein is CASSSGKYQPQHF. CDR3 in DNA: TGTGCCAGCAGTTCCGGGAAATATCAGCCCCAGCATTTT. The J gene is TRBJ1-5, the V gene TRBV27; D is unclear. V lost 4 bases, J lost 5 bases, and 9 bases lay in between. The CDR3 contains 13 residues. The germline V gene has CDR1 MNHEY and CDR2 SMNVEV (reference sequence).

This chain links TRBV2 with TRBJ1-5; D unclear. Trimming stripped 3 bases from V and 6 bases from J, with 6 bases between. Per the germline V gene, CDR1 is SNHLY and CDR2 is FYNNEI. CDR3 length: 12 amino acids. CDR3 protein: CASSERRQPQHF. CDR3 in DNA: TGTGCCAGCAGTGAGAGGCGTCAGCCCCAGCATTTT.

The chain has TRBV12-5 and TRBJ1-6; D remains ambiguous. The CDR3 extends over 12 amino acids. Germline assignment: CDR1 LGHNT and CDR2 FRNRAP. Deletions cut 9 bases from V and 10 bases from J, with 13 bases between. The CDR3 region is CASQGEASPLHF. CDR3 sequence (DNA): TGTGCTAGCCAAGGAGAGGCATCACCCCTCCACTTT.

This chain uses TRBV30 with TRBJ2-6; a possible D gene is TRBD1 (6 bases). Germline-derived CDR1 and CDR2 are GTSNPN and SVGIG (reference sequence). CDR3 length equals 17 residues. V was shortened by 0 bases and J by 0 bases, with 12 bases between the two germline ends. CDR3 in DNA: TGTGCCTGGAGTGTATGGACAGACCGCTCTGGGGCCAACGTCCTGACTTTC. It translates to CAWSVWTDRSGANVLTF. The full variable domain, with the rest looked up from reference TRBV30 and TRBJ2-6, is SQTIHQWPATLVQPVGSPLSLECTVEGTSNPNLYWYRQAAGRGLQLLFYSVGIGQISSEVPQNLSASRPQDRQFILSSKKLLLSDSGFYLCAWSVWTDRSGANVLTFGAGSRLTVL.